This T cell receptor beta chain was identified in a study of blood T cell repertoires in COVID-19 (dated by TCRdb to 2020 to 2021). Concerning the study at large: Samples from collaborators originated in the United States, Italy and Spain and spanned both the acute and convalescent phases of COVID-19. The prospective study material was composed of cDNA or gDNA derived from T cells, B-cell-depleted T cells, or PBMCs. Subjects who had been exposed to COVID-19, were actively infected with it, or had recovered from it provided the deeply sampled blood TCRbeta repertoires that made up the dataset. The repertoires were released in a freely available public database intended as a resource for research on the immune response to SARS-CoV-2. Samples came from the ongoing ImmuneRACE study (first 160 participants) plus 1,254 subjects from 6 global collaborators. Sample metadata almost always included a de-identified subject ID, COVID-19 status, age in years and sex. Where available, HLA class I and class II types were obtained from metadata supplied by the sample provider rather than from assay-based typing. The investigation overall reported the following: Clinical and demographic metadata were provided uncurated, with the amount varying by source and participant.

Enrolling through a virtual design, the prospective study's participants ranged in age from roughly 18 to 95 years and lived across some 23 United States geographic areas. In the prospective study, cohorts were assigned on the basis of participant-reported clinical history obtained from a screening survey and a study questionnaire. Recovered participants in ImmuneRACE Cohort 3 were defined by two consecutive negative NP/OP PCR tests, clearance by a healthcare professional, or resolution of symptoms. Mobile phlebotomists in the prospective study collected whole blood, serum and a nasopharyngeal or oropharyngeal swab from every participant. Over an approximately 2-month period, participants in the prospective study had the option of providing additional blood draws and questionnaires. Before DNA extraction, prospective study blood samples were shipped either frozen or at room temperature. This clone has a single count. Which antigen it targets is not known. One base away there is no much larger clone; base qualities are not given.

Spanning cysteine to phenylalanine, the CDR3 consists of 19 amino acids. The CDR3 DNA has 57 bases and is translated from base 1. The germline V gene gives CDR1 as MNHNS and CDR2 as SASEGT. Ends trimmed: V by 2 bases, J by 4 bases; bases unmatched to a gene: 15. The immunoSEQ Assay, a bias-controlled multiplex PCR, was used to amplify TCRbeta CDR3 regions from genomic DNA. As for how the authors treated the data: Nucleated cell counts per sample were estimated from amplification of reference gene primers within the assay. To quantify the absolute abundance of each unique TCRbeta CDR3 rearrangement, sequence reads were collapsed and filtered. For each sample, productive Simpson clonality was calculated by taking the square root of Simpson's diversity index across productive rearrangements. TCRdb limited this immuneACCESS table to in-frame rearrangements with V and J called. A share of clones is missing; checked studies link under half to unresolved V genes, and the rest is unexplained. The V and J calls and clone size were taken over from that table, and D and trimming were inferred from the DNA. Within this sample are nearly 350,000 clones, with more than 85% of them counted one time only. Of the sample, under 1.3% is held by the ten largest clones.

This receptor chain uses TRBV6-1 and TRBJ1-4; 8 bases in between match TRBD1. This sequence was found in a woman between 25 and 40 years old who had recovered from COVID-19. Sequences were obtained from PBMCs or T cells enriched from blood (not recorded which). The DNA reads TGTGCCAGCAGTGAATATGGATTAGACAGGGGCAATTATAATGAAAAACTGTTTTTT. Translated, it reads CASSEYGLDRGNYNEKLFF.